The next 5 T cell receptor beta chains were all read from a single sample in a study of CD8+ T cells in alopecia areata. Sequencing relied on a cDNA template that was reverse transcribed from extracted RNA. TCRdb keeps only in-frame clones here, not all; method: immunoSEQ multiplex PCR. In the table there are around 140,000 clones, more than 40% of which are singletons. Material: CD8+ T cells sorted from blood, obtained at week 0. Receptor source: a human donor with alopecia areata.

This clone was counted a few times. The rearrangement uses TRBV29-1 and TRBJ1-1; the D is unclear. Germline CDR1 and CDR2: SQVTM and ANQGSEA. CDR3 length equals 13 residues. V dropped 6 bases and J dropped 1 base, with 12 bases sitting between them. The CDR3 DNA sequence: TGCAGCGTCATTGGCCAGGCGAACACTGAAGCTTTCTTT. Translated, it gives CSVIGQANTEAFF.

This clone has a single count. The chain is built from TRBV29-1 and TRBJ1-2; D is undetermined. Germline V CDR1 and CDR2: SQVTM, ANQGSEA. Trimming pared 0 bases from V and 4 bases from J, leaving 3 bases between. The length of the CDR3 is 11 residues. In nucleotides, the CDR3 is TGCAGCGTTGAAGATCCCTATGGCTACACCTTC. This gives the protein CSVEDPYGYTF.

This chain joins TRBV29-1 and TRBJ2-2; tentatively, D is TRBD1 or TRBD2 (5 bases each). This CDR3 has 13 residues. Germline V gene sequence: CDR1 SQVTM, CDR2 ANQGSEA. V was clipped by 6 bases and J by 5 bases, with 13 bases between them. The CDR3 loop is CSVKRDETGELFF. The CDR3 coding sequence is TGCAGCGTCAAAAGGGACGAAACCGGGGAGCTGTTTTTT.

J is TRBJ2-5 and V is TRBV30, with TRBD2 matching over 13 bases. Trimming at V came to 2 bases and at J to 1 base, leaving 1 base not matched to a gene. The CDR3 loop spans 15 amino acids. Germline V lookup: CDR1 GTSNPN, CDR2 SVGIG (reference sequence). CDR3 residues: CAWSWTSGGQETQYF. Here the CDR3 DNA reads TGTGCCTGGAGTTGGACTAGCGGGGGCCAAGAGACCCAGTACTTC.

This clone was observed a handful of times. The CDR3 bases are TGTGCCAGCAGTCCGACGTCAGGGCTCGACGAGCAGTACTTC. It encodes CASSPTSGLDEQYF. The chain uses TRBV6-6 and TRBJ2-7, with TRBD1 as a possible D gene (5 bases). CDR1 is MNHNY and CDR2 is SVGAGI in the germline V gene (reference sequence). V was trimmed by 5 bases and J by 5 bases, leaving 16 bases between them. This CDR3 has 14 amino acids.